Listed below are T cell receptor beta chains from one sample, sequenced in a study of OX40 agonist ivuxolimab in advanced cancers. Measured with immunoSEQ multiplex PCR; TCRdb has only the in-frame clones, and not every one. The sample records roughly 56,000 clones, about 76% being singletons. Specimen: CD4+ or CD8+ T cells sorted from blood, collected in a trial of the OX40 agonist ivuxolimab. All receptors come from an adult with an advanced solid tumor such as melanoma, head and neck, liver or kidney cancer. Each CDR3 is given with its conserved first and last residue. The order of the fields is V gene, clone size, J gene, D gene, CDR3 DNA, CDR3 protein. A D gene is named only where the DNA matches it firmly. Clone size, where shown, is once, few, many, or a class for clones that have expanded.

TRBV4-2	.	TRBJ2-3	TRBD1	TGTGCCAGCAGCCAAGACGTGCTGGGACAGCCAGATACGCAGTATTTT	CASSQDVLGQPDTQYF
TRBV19	few	TRBJ2-1	.	TGTGCCAGTAGTTTGGCCAGAAACTACAATGAGCAGTTCTTC	CASSLARNYNEQFF
TRBV4-1	.	TRBJ2-3	.	TGCGCCAGCAGCCTACAGGGCCTGACAGATACGCAGTATTTT	CASSLQGLTDTQYF
TRBV6-1	.	TRBJ2-7	.	TGTGCCAGCAGTTCCCCGGAAGCGAAAGAGCAGTACTTC	CASSSPEAKEQYF
TRBV7-8	.	TRBJ1-1	.	TGTGCCAGCAGCTTCGGGGTTCACACTGAAGCTTTCTTT	CASSFGVHTEAFF
TRBV6-6	.	TRBJ1-3	.	TGTGCCAGCACAGGACAAGCTGGAAACACCATATATTTT	CASTGQAGNTIYF
TRBV5-1	.	TRBJ1-4	.	TGCGCCAGCGGCAAAAACGCGGGAGAACTGTTTTTT	CASGKNAGELFF
TRBV7-9	.	TRBJ2-3	TRBD2	TGTGCCAGCAGCTTAGTTAGCGGGAGCACAGATACGCAGTATTTT	CASSLVSGSTDTQYF
TRBV27	.	TRBJ1-1	.	TGTGCCAGCAGTTTATCCCCCCCAGGGTTCGGGGATAAAGCTTTCTTT	CASSLSPPGFGDKAFF
TRBV13	.	TRBJ2-3	.	TGTGCCAGCAGCCGCCTAGCCTCAGATACGCAGTATTTT	CASSRLASDTQYF
TRBV2	.	TRBJ1-4	TRBD1	TGTGCCAGCAGGCTACAGGGGATCGGTGAAAAACTGTTTTTT	CASRLQGIGEKLFF